Listed below are T cell receptor beta chains from one sample, sequenced in a study of T cells in Graves' hyperthyroidism and ophthalmopathy. MiXCR, run by TCRdb on the multiplex PCR reads, gives a single entry per CDR3 protein. The table records hundreds of thousands of distinct CDR3 sequences, around 40% of them present only once. Material for sequencing was blood. These receptors all come from a woman in her thirties or forties with Graves' hyperthyroidism. Both conserved end residues are part of each CDR3. The D gene is left open where the match is weak. Size is stated for part of the rows, as once, few or many counts, or as a class when the clone is expanded.

clone_size: many; v_call: TRBV20-1; d_call: -; j_call: TRBJ1-6; cdr3_aa: CSAKEGGNSPLHF; cdr3_nt: TGCAGTGCTAAGGAGGGGGGGAATTCACCCCTCCACTTT
clone_size: -; v_call: TRBV6-6; d_call: TRBD1; j_call: TRBJ1-5; cdr3_aa: CASGTGVPQPQHF; cdr3_nt: TGTGCGAGCGGGACAGGGGTGCCCCAGCCCCAGCATTTT
clone_size: many; v_call: TRBV29-1; d_call: TRBD2; j_call: TRBJ2-5; cdr3_aa: CSVGLAEKPYQETQYF; cdr3_nt: TGCAGCGTAGGACTAGCGGAGAAGCCGTACCAAGAGACCCAGTACTTC
clone_size: -; v_call: TRBV7-2; d_call: -; j_call: TRBJ1-2; cdr3_aa: CASSSMSSQLAGYTF; cdr3_nt: TGTGCCAGCAGCTCAATGTCCAGCCAACTCGCTGGCTACACCTTC
clone_size: -; v_call: TRBV15; d_call: TRBD2; j_call: TRBJ2-7; cdr3_aa: CATSETSGPPRDLEQYF; cdr3_nt: TGTGCCACCAGCGAGACTAGCGGGCCACCGAGGGATCTCGAGCAGTACTTC
clone_size: -; v_call: TRBV4-1; d_call: -; j_call: TRBJ2-5; cdr3_aa: CASSQVTASETQYF; cdr3_nt: TGCGCCAGCAGCCAAGTAACAGCGTCAGAGACCCAGTACTTC
clone_size: few; v_call: TRBV29-1; d_call: -; j_call: TRBJ2-5; cdr3_aa: CSVDQGKETQYF; cdr3_nt: TGCAGCGTTGACCAGGGGAAAGAGACCCAGTACTTC
clone_size: -; v_call: TRBV20-1; d_call: -; j_call: TRBJ1-1; cdr3_aa: CSAMGVGAFF; cdr3_nt: TGCAGTGCTATGGGGGTCGGAGCTTTCTTT
clone_size: -; v_call: TRBV7-9; d_call: -; j_call: TRBJ2-1; cdr3_aa: CASSFQGGNEQFF; cdr3_nt: TGTGCCAGCAGCTTCCAGGGAGGCAATGAGCAGTTCTTC
clone_size: few; v_call: TRBV6-5; d_call: -; j_call: TRBJ2-7; cdr3_aa: CASSYSQWLSTYEQYF; cdr3_nt: TGTGCCAGCAGTTACTCGCAGTGGCTGAGCACCTACGAGCAGTACTTC
clone_size: few; v_call: TRBV28; d_call: -; j_call: TRBJ1-3; cdr3_aa: CASSPVLTGNTIYF; cdr3_nt: TGTGCCAGCAGTCCCGTTTTGACTGGAAACACCATATATTTT
clone_size: -; v_call: TRBV20-1; d_call: TRBD1; j_call: TRBJ2-7; cdr3_aa: CSASLGRGLSYEQYF; cdr3_nt: TGCAGTGCCTCCCTCGGCAGGGGGCTCTCCTACGAGCAGTACTTC
clone_size: many; v_call: TRBV5-1; d_call: TRBD1; j_call: TRBJ2-5; cdr3_aa: CASSPGQGETQYF; cdr3_nt: TGTGCCAGCAGCCCAGGACAGGGGGAGACCCAGTACTTC
clone_size: -; v_call: TRBV6-5; d_call: TRBD1; j_call: TRBJ1-2; cdr3_aa: CASRKDRGLSGYTF; cdr3_nt: TGTGCCAGCAGGAAGGACAGGGGGTTGAGTGGCTACACCTTC
clone_size: -; v_call: TRBV12-3/TRBV12-4; d_call: TRBD1; j_call: TRBJ1-2; cdr3_aa: CASRAGTGSLSDGYTF; cdr3_nt: TGTGCCAGCAGGGCCGGGACAGGGAGTCTGTCCGATGGCTACACCTTC
clone_size: -; v_call: TRBV24-1; d_call: -; j_call: TRBJ1-6; cdr3_aa: CASSFRGRGNSPLHF; cdr3_nt: TGTGCCAGCAGTTTCCGGGGCAGGGGTAATTCACCCCTCCACTTT
clone_size: -; v_call: TRBV7-3; d_call: -; j_call: TRBJ2-3; cdr3_aa: CASSMTDTQYF; cdr3_nt: TGTGCCAGCAGCATGACAGATACGCAGTATTTT
clone_size: -; v_call: TRBV4-3; d_call: TRBD2; j_call: TRBJ2-5; cdr3_aa: CASSLETSGFLKETQYF; cdr3_nt: TGCGCCAGCAGCCTCGAGACTAGCGGCTTCCTTAAAGAGACCCAGTACTTC
clone_size: -; v_call: TRBV29-1; d_call: -; j_call: TRBJ2-7; cdr3_aa: CSVDEPTRGGYYGSEQYF; cdr3_nt: TGCAGCGTTGACGAGCCGACGAGAGGGGGCTACTACGGGAGCGAGCAGTACTTC
clone_size: many; v_call: TRBV13; d_call: -; j_call: TRBJ1-2; cdr3_aa: CASSTRGAHGYTF; cdr3_nt: TGTGCCAGCAGCACACGGGGAGCGCATGGCTACACCTTC
clone_size: -; v_call: TRBV19; d_call: TRBD1; j_call: TRBJ1-6; cdr3_aa: CASKGTGTTYSPLHF; cdr3_nt: TGTGCCAGTAAAGGGACAGGCACAACTTATTCACCCCTCCACTTT
clone_size: -; v_call: TRBV2; d_call: -; j_call: TRBJ1-2; cdr3_aa: CASSSGEGYTF; cdr3_nt: TGTGCCAGCAGTTCCGGGGAGGGCTACACCTTC
clone_size: -; v_call: TRBV4-3; d_call: -; j_call: TRBJ2-7; cdr3_aa: CASSQDSSGPKEQYF; cdr3_nt: TGCGCCAGCAGCCAAGATTCTTCAGGGCCGAAGGAGCAGTACTTC
clone_size: many; v_call: TRBV7-2; d_call: TRBD2; j_call: TRBJ2-5; cdr3_aa: CASSFGTSGGSETQYF; cdr3_nt: TGTGCCAGCAGCTTTGGGACTAGCGGGGGGTCGGAGACCCAGTACTTC
clone_size: -; v_call: TRBV29-1; d_call: -; j_call: TRBJ1-2; cdr3_aa: CSVEDGRQTYGYTF; cdr3_nt: TGCAGCGTTGAAGATGGAAGACAGACCTATGGCTACACCTTC
clone_size: -; v_call: TRBV6-5; d_call: -; j_call: TRBJ2-6; cdr3_aa: CAISSLAGANVLTF; cdr3_nt: TGTGCCATCTCCTCTCTAGCGGGGGCCAACGTCCTGACTTTC
clone_size: few; v_call: TRBV4-3; d_call: -; j_call: TRBJ2-5; cdr3_aa: CASSQDTGGLGTQYF; cdr3_nt: TGCGCCAGCAGCCAAGACACGGGGGGCCTGGGGACCCAGTACTTC
clone_size: -; v_call: TRBV24-1; d_call: -; j_call: TRBJ2-7; cdr3_aa: CASSLFSGSYEQYF; cdr3_nt: TGTGCCAGCAGTTTATTTTCCGGGTCCTACGAGCAGTACTTC